Listed below are T cell receptor beta chains from one sample, sequenced in a study of T-cell reconstitution after alpha-beta-depleted transplantation in children. TCRdb used MiXCR to reprocess the PCR reads, holding one entry per CDR3 protein. The sample comprises about 1,000,000 distinct CDR3 sequences, about 26% of which are singletons, and approximately 30% rests with the top ten. The sequences come from PBMCs, mostly from graft donor cells, collected 360 days after TCRalphabeta/CD19-depleted stem cell transplant. The receptors stem from a boy under two years old who had a stem cell transplant for SCID, so the T cells may come from the graft donor. Both conserved end residues are part of each CDR3.

v_call	j_call	cdr3_aa
TRBV29-1	TRBJ2-1	CSARTGGRYRDEQFF
TRBV5-1	TRBJ2-2	CASSLRTGPNTGELFF
TRBV5-8	TRBJ1-1	CASSLQRAGGAFF
TRBV9	TRBJ1-5	CASSVDGVSNQPQHF
TRBV20-1	TRBJ2-5	CSATPGTGFQETQYF
TRBV20-1	TRBJ2-1	CSAMGRSEQFF
TRBV20-1	TRBJ2-5	CSARVWAEETQYF
TRBV2	TRBJ2-5	CASSRDIEETQYF
TRBV3-1	TRBJ2-1	CASSLTSGGPLVDEQFF
TRBV18	TRBJ2-7	CASSHVYGGPSEEQYF
TRBV15	TRBJ2-1	CATSRLTGTSGPRNEQFF
TRBV20-1	TRBJ2-3	CSAIKQGGTDTQYF
TRBV20-1	TRBJ2-5	CSAGAGSQETQYF
TRBV20-1	TRBJ2-3	CSAYTDRERTDTQYF
TRBV3-1	TRBJ2-1	CASSQGVGRGGDEQFF
TRBV20-1	TRBJ1-6	CSARESRTRNSPLHF
TRBV7-9	TRBJ1-2	CASSPRGVPNYGYTF
TRBV6-5	TRBJ2-3	CASSYSQRGGRDTQYF
TRBV5-1	TRBJ2-3	CASKVGDTQYF
TRBV4-1	TRBJ2-2	CASSQGLATTNTGELFF
TRBV11-2	TRBJ1-1	CASSLGHRTGFAFF
TRBV25-1	TRBJ2-7	CASSGTSGGTYEQYF
TRBV5-1	TRBJ2-5	CASSSGQRGGLETQYF
TRBV9	TRBJ1-2	CASSTPGFGDGYTF
TRBV27	TRBJ2-1	CASRGGTPLRLGEQFF
TRBV5-1	TRBJ2-7	CASSLGNLEDEQYF
TRBV3-1	TRBJ2-7	CASSQLGRPYEQYF
TRBV7-2	TRBJ2-7	CASSSYLTTYEQYF
TRBV12-3/TRBV12-4	TRBJ1-3	CASSHRVPISGNTIYF
TRBV6-2/TRBV6-3	TRBJ1-4	CASKRRAEKLFF
TRBV12-3/TRBV12-4	TRBJ2-6	CASSFLTSGANVLTF
TRBV28	TRBJ2-7	CASSRQGYPSYEQYF
TRBV20-1	TRBJ2-3	CSASPTGAPADTQYF
TRBV29-1	TRBJ1-2	CSVASGGPYGYTF
TRBV7-2	TRBJ2-3	CASSLIPDTQYF
TRBV11-2	TRBJ1-3	CASSLPPGYTGNTIYF
TRBV7-9	TRBJ2-7	CASSRGASYEQYF
TRBV3-1	TRBJ2-5	CASSQHLGEETQYF
TRBV12-3/TRBV12-4	TRBJ2-7	CASRSTGGFYEQYF
TRBV9	TRBJ1-1	CASSALDRAEAFF
TRBV20-1	TRBJ1-6	CSAPPRQGVTSSYNSPLHF
TRBV29-1	TRBJ1-3	CSRTRESRLRNTIYF
TRBV28	TRBJ2-2	CASRPGLNTGELFF
TRBV28	TRBJ2-7	CASTKQVSYEQYF
TRBV7-3	TRBJ2-5	CASSLTPGLAGKETQYF
TRBV2	TRBJ2-1	CASSEARLAGGNEQFF
TRBV3-1	TRBJ1-4	CASSLRQGHEKLFF
TRBV20-1	TRBJ2-3	CSASQLDRGDPDTQYF
TRBV7-3	TRBJ2-3	CASSLTGLAGSTDTQYF
TRBV30	TRBJ2-3	CAWSGGLSTDTQYF
TRBV6-5	TRBJ1-1	CASSYAGWVNTEAFF
TRBV18	TRBJ2-4	CASSPPGVGNIQYF
TRBV7-2	TRBJ2-7	CASSLVDGPYEQYF
TRBV24-1	TRBJ2-3	CATSEPGQGTDTQYF